One sample yielded the 8 T cell receptor beta chains listed below, sequenced in a study of regulatory T cells in long-lasting Graves disease. The sample's time point: newly diagnosed GD, antithyroid drugs for less than 3 months. Scientists built the TCR library using RNA that was extracted from PBMCs. Both iRepertoire HTBI primers and Arm-PCR of CDR3 regions were used to build the TCR beta libraries. Each CDR3 protein gets one entry after TCRdb re-called the multiplex PCR reads with MiXCR. This sample has approximately 470,000 distinct CDR3 sequences, with 15% to 20% found just once. The sample was also reused in another study, on T cells in Graves' hyperthyroidism and ophthalmopathy.

Source: peripheral blood mononuclear cells (PBMCs), taken at new diagnosis, from a patient treated with antithyroid drugs. These TCRs come from a man between 35 and 55 years old with Graves disease.

This clonotype was picked up a small number of times. The chain combines TRBV27 with TRBJ2-3; 10 nucleotides align to TRBD2. The length of the CDR3 is 15 residues. V shed 1 base and J 6 bases; nucleotides not matched to a gene: 4. Germline values: CDR1 MNHEY, CDR2 SMNVEV (reference sequence). The CDR3 DNA reads TGTGCCAGCAGTTTATATCTAGCGGGAGTGGATACGCAGTATTTT. Protein product: CASSLYLAGVDTQYF.

With regard to this clonotype: The junction shows a germline mismatch at one end, possibly a read error. The V gene is TRBV7-7, the J gene TRBJ2-1; 8 bases line up with TRBD2. CDR1 is SSHAT, CDR2 FNYEAQ, per germline (reference sequence). CDR3 size: 18 residues. The DNA of the CDR3 is TGTGCTAGCAGCTTCCCCATTTCCCACCGGGAGGGCCTGGATGAGCAGTTCTTC. This translates into CASSFPISHREGLDEQFF.

This clonotype has a handful of counts. The genes are TRBV6-1 and TRBJ2-1; D may be TRBD2 (5 bases). The DNA end is more similar to TRBJ2-5, so the J call may be wrong. This CDR3 spans 12 amino acids. CDR1 is MNHNS and CDR2 is SASEGT in the germline V gene. The CDR3 loop is CASCREFGTQYF. For the CDR3, the DNA is TGTGCCAGCTGTAGGGAGTTTGGGACCCAGTACTTC.

This clonotype was detected ten times or more. V and J are TRBV12-3 or TRBV12-4 and TRBJ1-2, with 7 bases that match TRBD1. The CDR3 has 12 amino acids. The V gene end was trimmed by 6 bases and the J gene end by 5 bases; junction bases not matched to a gene: 3. CDR3 DNA sequence: TGTGCCAGCAGGGGGACAGAATATGGCTACACCTTC. Its translation is CASRGTEYGYTF.

This clonotype was seen only a few times. The V and J genes are TRBV3-1 and TRBJ2-7, with unresolved D. V was cut by 2 bases and J by 3 bases, with 5 bases left in between. CDR1 and CDR2 (germline): LGHDT, YNNKEL (reference sequence). The CDR3 totals 12 residues. Here the CDR3 DNA reads TGTGCCAGCAGCCAAAAGGGCTACGAGCAGTACTTC. Residues: CASSQKGYEQYF.

This clonotype was counted many times. The chain is built from TRBV5-1 and TRBJ1-1; a weak D match, TRBD1 (6 bases). This CDR3 has 15 amino acids. CDR1 is SGHRS and CDR2 is YFSETQ in the germline V gene. Trimming took off 2 bases at V and 1 base at J, with 12 bases between the two ends. The CDR3 nucleotides are TGCGCCAGCAGCTTTGGTAGAGGGGGGAACACTGAAGCTTTCTTT. Translating it yields CASSFGRGGNTEAFF.

A few counts support this clonotype. The gene calls are TRBV5-1 and TRBJ1-2; TRBD1 is a possible D gene (6 bases). The CDR3 totals 14 residues. V lost 1 base to trimming and J lost 5 bases, with 12 bases between them. The germline V gene encodes CDR1 SGHRS and CDR2 YFSETQ. The CDR3 spells CASSLLGAGYGYTF. DNA of the CDR3: TGCGCCAGCAGCTTGTTGGGGGCAGGGTATGGCTACACCTTC.

The table lists this clonotype with many counts. The genes are TRBV24-1 and TRBJ2-1; D is uncertain. V was shortened by 2 bases and J by 10 bases, with 8 bases between the two germline ends. The CDR3 contains 12 residues. The V gene's germline CDR1 is KGHDR and CDR2 SFDVKD. The CDR3: CATSDYNPEQFF. The CDR3, as DNA: TGTGCCACCAGTGATTATAACCCGGAGCAGTTCTTC.